This T cell receptor (beta chain) was profiled in a study of prognosis after radiotherapy for stage I lung cancer. This clonotype is labeled medium-sized. Its antigen remains unknown. Multiplex PCR, run in two rounds, amplified TCR beta CDR3 from genomic DNA. First-round PCR, the initial amplification, used primers specific to each TRBV and TRBJ gene. TCRdb independently ran MiXCR on the multiplex PCR reads; one entry per CDR3 protein. The data show some 30,000 distinct CDR3 sequences, under 60% seen once. Whole-study findings and limits: There was a fall in unique TCR clone counts after stereotactic body radiation therapy, median around 9,500 versus 6,500.

The receptor's source is a donor over 45 with non-small cell lung cancer. The source material was PBMCs, sampled before or after stereotactic body radiation therapy (not recorded which).

The CDR3 sequence is CSAFGGTQYF. In nucleotides, the CDR3 is TGCAGTGCCTTCGGGGGTACGCAGTATTTT. V and J are TRBV20-1 and TRBJ2-3; TRBD2 is a possible D gene (6 bases). Germline CDR1 is DFQATT and CDR2 is SNEGSKA (reference sequence). The CDR3 spans 10 residues. Trimming took off 6 bases at V and 8 bases at J, with 9 bases between the two ends.